The sequence of this T cell receptor beta chain was determined in a study of CD8 T cells in ankylosing spondylitis. Study-wide findings and caveats: What appeared characteristic of ankylosing spondylitis blood was a TCR beta motif of several highly homologous variants.

Quantitative barcoded 5'-RACE was used to prepare TCR beta libraries. TCRdb reprocessed the 5' RACE reads via MiXCR and lists one record per CDR3 protein. The sample has some 840,000 distinct CDR3 sequences; approximately 12% are singletons. The sample holds a few counts of this clonotype. The antigen is unknown. CDR3 size: 16 residues. The junction had 8 bases not matched to a gene; V was cut back by 4 bases and J by 4 bases. Germline V gene sequence: CDR1 SGHRS, CDR2 YFSETQ. The specimen was blood, either unsorted or a sorted T cell fraction (not recorded which). The chain joins TRBV5-1 to TRBJ2-1; 10 nucleotides line up with TRBD1. The origin of this receptor is a male donor with ankylosing spondylitis. In DNA form, the CDR3 reads TGCGCCAGCAGCCTGGACGGACAGGGGGAATACAATGAGCAGTTCTTC. This sequence encodes CASSLDGQGEYNEQFF.